This T cell receptor beta chain originates from a study of PD-1 blockade in classical Hodgkin lymphoma. Notes on the study in general: Complete responders had baseline diversity similar to newly diagnosed patients. The study found that TCR diversity rose significantly by C4D1 in CD4+ but not CD8+ cells. Reasons behind the repertoire differences stay unclear, perhaps disease activity or earlier therapy. Reported baseline diversity: healthy donors highest, relapsed/refractory patients lowest.

The time point denotes: cycle 4 day 1 (C4D1), after 6 weeks of nivolumab. Following autologous stem cell transplantation, relapse occurred in every patient, and exposure to brentuximab vedotin varied. Researchers pulled CD8+ T cells out of thawed PBMCs using magnetic negative selection. As to this clone: What it binds is not known.

TCRdb keeps only in-frame clones here, not all; method: immunoSEQ multiplex PCR. Of some 14,000 clones listed, 89% are singletons. This TCR came from a human donor with classical Hodgkin lymphoma. The sample was CD8+ T cells from blood, taken before the fourth cycle of nivolumab.

CDR3 amino acids: CATSRGLGGVYQETQYF. CDR3 DNA: TGTGCCACCAGCAGAGGGCTCGGGGGGGTCTACCAAGAGACCCAGTACTTC. The chain carries TRBV15 and TRBJ2-5, with 8 positions matching TRBD2. Germline assignment: CDR1 LNHNV and CDR2 YYDKDF (reference sequence). CDR3 length: 17 amino acids. V dropped 1 base and J dropped 0; count of bases not matched to a gene: 7.